Listed below are T cell receptor beta chains from one sample, sequenced in a study of blood T cell repertoires in COVID-19. Method: immunoSEQ multiplex PCR; TCRdb's copy keeps in-frame clones and lacks some. This table holds about 100,000 clones, about 89% found once. Material: peripheral blood. The receptors derive from a man aged 50 to 59 with acute or convalescent COVID-19. CDR3s include the opening cysteine and the closing phenylalanine or tryptophan. Clone size is given for some rows only: seen once, a few or many times, or a class if the clone is expanded.

clone size	V gene	CDR3 protein
-	TRBV3-1/TRBV3-2	CASSQETYEQYF
-	TRBV24-1	CATSDRTTGEVRLFF
-	TRBV11-2	CASSRTGANEKLFF
-	TRBV9	CASSVDPAGGSDTQYF
-	TRBV6-1	CASSERGTGAIGYGYTF
once	TRBV10-1	CASSESRGAHEQYF
-	TRBV9	CASSVEVQGTEKLFF
few	TRBV7-9	CASSRGLAGDKTQYF
-	TRBV30	CASLGGTDTQYF
-	TRBV15	CATSRRTGGSYEQYF
once	TRBV4-1	CASSPYRLADRTYEQYF
-	TRBV6-5	CASSQGTGHNQPQHF
once	TRBV3-1/TRBV3-2	CASSQGRTSGYEQYF
-	TRBV21-1	CASSKGFQQGCTGELFF
-	TRBV4-1	CASSQDSLGMNEQYF
once	TRBV5-1	CASSPGTGTDTQYF
once	TRBV5-6	CASSLGQVSTDTQYF
once	TRBV6-6	CASSLGAAGELFF
-	TRBV29-1	CSVLGLAGVNEQFF
-	TRBV27	CASSPADRDNEQFF
-	TRBV2	CASRLAGGQETQYF
-	TRBV28	CASSPLGGVSYEQYF
-	TRBV19	CASIGRGNTGELFF
-	TRBV29-1	CSVPGLPPGKLFF
-	TRBV4-1	CASSQRQTYEQYF
-	TRBV18	CASSPGRALLNEQFF
-	TRBV2	CASKPGQGRGYTF
once	TRBV18	CASSPLDLNRASGANVLTF
once	TRBV5-1	CASRRTGSNTGELFF
-	TRBV18	CASSPGQLTGELFF
few	TRBV2	CASSAPGQTIYGYTF
-	TRBV30	CAWSRVGQDSPLHF
-	TRBV25-1	CASSSGQPYGYTF
-	TRBV25-1	CASSEPTGTGRETQYF
-	TRBV30	CAWTPGGYNEQFF
-	TRBV6-5	CASMVGGTGNTIYF
-	TRBV6-5	CASSYYGGNYGYTF
-	TRBV15	CATSRDPFARESTGELFF
-	TRBV14	CASSQSYEQYF
-	TRBV3-1/TRBV3-2	CASRNWQPGVNTEAFF
-	TRBV6-6	CASSYWDRDYNEQFF
-	TRBV28	CASRGQGLLANEKLFF
-	TRBV5-1	CASSLDRGPGYTF
-	TRBV9	CASTRGFFPEKLFF
once	TRBV30	CAWSARTSPSSYEQYF
-	TRBV4-1	CASSPPPGSGTQYF